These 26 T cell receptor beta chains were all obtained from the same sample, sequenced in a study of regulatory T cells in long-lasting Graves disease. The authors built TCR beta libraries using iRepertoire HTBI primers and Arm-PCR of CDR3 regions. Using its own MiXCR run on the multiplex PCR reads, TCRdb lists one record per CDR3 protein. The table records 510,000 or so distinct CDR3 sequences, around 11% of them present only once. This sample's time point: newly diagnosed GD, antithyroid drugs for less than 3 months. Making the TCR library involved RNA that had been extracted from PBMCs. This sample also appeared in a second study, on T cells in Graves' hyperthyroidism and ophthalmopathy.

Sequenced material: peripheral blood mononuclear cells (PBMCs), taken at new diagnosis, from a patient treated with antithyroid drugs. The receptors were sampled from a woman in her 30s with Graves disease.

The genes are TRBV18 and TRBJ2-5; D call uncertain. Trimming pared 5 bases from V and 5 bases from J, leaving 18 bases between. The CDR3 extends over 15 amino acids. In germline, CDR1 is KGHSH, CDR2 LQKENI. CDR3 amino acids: CASSSIVGGGETQYF. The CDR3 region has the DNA TGTGCCAGCTCATCAATCGTAGGTGGTGGGGAGACCCAGTACTTC.

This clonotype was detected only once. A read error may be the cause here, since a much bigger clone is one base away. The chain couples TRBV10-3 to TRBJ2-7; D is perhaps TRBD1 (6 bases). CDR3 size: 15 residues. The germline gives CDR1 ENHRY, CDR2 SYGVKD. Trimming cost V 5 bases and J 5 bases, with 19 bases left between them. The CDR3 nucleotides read TGTGCCATCAGTTCACGTAGAGGGGGTACGAACGAGCAGTACTTC. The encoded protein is CAISSRRGGTNEQYF.

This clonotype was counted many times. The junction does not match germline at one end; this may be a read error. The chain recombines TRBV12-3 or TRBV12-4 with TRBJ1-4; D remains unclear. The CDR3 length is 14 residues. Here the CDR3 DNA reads TGTGCCAGCAGTTTAGAGGTAGAGGGTGAAAAACTGCTTTTT. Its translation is CASSLEVEGEKLLF.

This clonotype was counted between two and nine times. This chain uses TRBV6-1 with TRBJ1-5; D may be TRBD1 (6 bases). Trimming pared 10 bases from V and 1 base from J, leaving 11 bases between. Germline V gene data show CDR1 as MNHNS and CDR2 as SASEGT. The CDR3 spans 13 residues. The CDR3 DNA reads TGTGCCACCCGGGGGCAGAGCAATCAGCCCCAGCATTTT. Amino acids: CATRGQSNQPQHF.

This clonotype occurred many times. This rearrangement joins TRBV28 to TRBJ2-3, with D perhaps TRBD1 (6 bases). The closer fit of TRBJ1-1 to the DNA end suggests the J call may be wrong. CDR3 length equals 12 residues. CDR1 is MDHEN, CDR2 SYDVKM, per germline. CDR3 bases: TGTGCCAGCATCACAAGACAGGCAGAAGCTTTCTTT. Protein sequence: CASITRQAEAFF.

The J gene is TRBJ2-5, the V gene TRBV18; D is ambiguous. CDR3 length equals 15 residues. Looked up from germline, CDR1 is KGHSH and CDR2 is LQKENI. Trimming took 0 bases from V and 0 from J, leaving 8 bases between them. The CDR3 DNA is TGTGCCAGCTCACCACCTTTAGGGAACCAAGAGACCCAGTACTTC. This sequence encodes CASSPPLGNQETQYF.

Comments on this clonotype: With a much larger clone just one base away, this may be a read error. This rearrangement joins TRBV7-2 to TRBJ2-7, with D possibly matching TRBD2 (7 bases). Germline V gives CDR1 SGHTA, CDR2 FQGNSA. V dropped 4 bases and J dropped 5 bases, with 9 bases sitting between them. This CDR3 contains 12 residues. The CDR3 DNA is TGTGCCAGCAGCTGGGGGGGCGACGAGCAGTACTTC. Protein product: CASSWGGDEQYF.

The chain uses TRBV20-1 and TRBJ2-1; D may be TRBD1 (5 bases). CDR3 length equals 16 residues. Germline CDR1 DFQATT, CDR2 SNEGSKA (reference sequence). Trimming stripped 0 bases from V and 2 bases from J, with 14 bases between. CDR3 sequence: CSAREGQGGAYNEQFF. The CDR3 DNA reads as TGCAGTGCTAGAGAGGGTCAGGGTGGTGCCTACAATGAGCAGTTCTTC.

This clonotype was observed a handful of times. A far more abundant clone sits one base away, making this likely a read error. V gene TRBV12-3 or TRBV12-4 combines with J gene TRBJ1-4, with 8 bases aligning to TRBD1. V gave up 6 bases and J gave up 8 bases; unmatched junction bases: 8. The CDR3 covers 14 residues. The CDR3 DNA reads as TGTGCCAGCAGAAGGGGCGCAGGGGGCGAAAAACTGTTTTTT. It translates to CASRRGAGGEKLFF.

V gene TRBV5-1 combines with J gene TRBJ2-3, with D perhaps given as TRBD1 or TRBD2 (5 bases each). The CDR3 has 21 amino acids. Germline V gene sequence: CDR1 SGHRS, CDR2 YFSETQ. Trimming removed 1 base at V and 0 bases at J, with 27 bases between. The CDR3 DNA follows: TGCGCCAGCAGCTTGTGGGGCTCACCCCGAAGGGGCCGGGGTAGCACAGATACGCAGTATTTT. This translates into CASSLWGSPRRGRGSTDTQYF. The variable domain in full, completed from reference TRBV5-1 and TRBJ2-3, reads KAGVTQTPRYLIKTRGQQVTLSCSPISGHRSVSWYQQTPGQGLQFLFEYFSETQRNKGNFPGRFSGRQFSNSRSEMNVSTLELGDSALYLCASSLWGSPRRGRGSTDTQYFGPGTRLTVL.

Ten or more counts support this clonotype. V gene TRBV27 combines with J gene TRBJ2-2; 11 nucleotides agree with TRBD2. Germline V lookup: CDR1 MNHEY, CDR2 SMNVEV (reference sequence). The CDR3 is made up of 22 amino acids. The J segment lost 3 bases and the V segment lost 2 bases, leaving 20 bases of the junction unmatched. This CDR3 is CASSLHAGPGTSGTYYTGELFF. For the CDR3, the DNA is TGTGCCAGCAGTTTACATGCAGGCCCCGGGACTAGCGGAACATATTACACCGGGGAGCTGTTTTTT.

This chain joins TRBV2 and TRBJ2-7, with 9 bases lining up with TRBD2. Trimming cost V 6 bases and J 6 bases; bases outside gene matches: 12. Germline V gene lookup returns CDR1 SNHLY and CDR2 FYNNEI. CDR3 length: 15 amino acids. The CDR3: CASSPRTSVGAEQYF. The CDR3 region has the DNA TGTGCCAGCAGCCCCAGGACTAGCGTCGGCGCCGAGCAGTACTTC.

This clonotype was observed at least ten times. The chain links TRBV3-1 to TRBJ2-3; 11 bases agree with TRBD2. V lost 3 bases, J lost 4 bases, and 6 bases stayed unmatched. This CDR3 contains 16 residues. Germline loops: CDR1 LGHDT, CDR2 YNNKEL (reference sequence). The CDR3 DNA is TGTGCCAGCAGCCACGTAGCGGGAGGGAGGTCAGATACGCAGTATTTT. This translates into CASSHVAGGRSDTQYF.

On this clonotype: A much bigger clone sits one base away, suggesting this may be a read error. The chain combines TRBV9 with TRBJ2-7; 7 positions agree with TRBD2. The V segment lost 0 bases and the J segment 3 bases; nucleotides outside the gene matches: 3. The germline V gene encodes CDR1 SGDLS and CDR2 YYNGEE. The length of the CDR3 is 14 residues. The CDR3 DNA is TGTGCCAGCAGCGTAGCGGGAGGAGGCTACGAGCAGTACTTC. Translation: CASSVAGGGYEQYF.

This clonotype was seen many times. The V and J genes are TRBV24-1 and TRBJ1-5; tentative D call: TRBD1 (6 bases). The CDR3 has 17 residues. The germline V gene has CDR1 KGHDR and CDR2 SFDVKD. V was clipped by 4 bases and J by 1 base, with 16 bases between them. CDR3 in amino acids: CATSDNPVGASNQPQHF. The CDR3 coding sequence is TGTGCCACCAGTGACAACCCGGTGGGGGCAAGCAATCAGCCCCAGCATTTT.

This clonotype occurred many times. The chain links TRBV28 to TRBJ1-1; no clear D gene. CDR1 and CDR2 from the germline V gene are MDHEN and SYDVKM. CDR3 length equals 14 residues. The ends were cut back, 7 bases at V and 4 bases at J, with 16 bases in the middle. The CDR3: CASIIRATGTEAFF. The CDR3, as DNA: TGTGCCAGCATTATAAGAGCCACTGGCACTGAAGCTTTCTTT.

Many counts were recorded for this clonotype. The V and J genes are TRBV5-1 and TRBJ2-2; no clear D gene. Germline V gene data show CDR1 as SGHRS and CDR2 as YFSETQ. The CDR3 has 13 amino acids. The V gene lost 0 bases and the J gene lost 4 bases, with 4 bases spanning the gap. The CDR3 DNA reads TGCGCCAGCAGCTTGGTGGTCACCGGGGAGCTGTTTTTT. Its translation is CASSLVVTGELFF. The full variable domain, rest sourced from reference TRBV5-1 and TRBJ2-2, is KAGVTQTPRYLIKTRGQQVTLSCSPISGHRSVSWYQQTPGQGLQFLFEYFSETQRNKGNFPGRFSGRQFSNSRSEMNVSTLELGDSALYLCASSLVVTGELFFGEGSRLTVL.

The CDR3 DNA is TGTGCCAGCAGCTTACCCCCCGGCACGGTGGGAGAAAAACTGTTTTTT. Residues: CASSLPPGTVGEKLFF. This chain uses TRBV5-5 with TRBJ1-4; D ambiguous. There are 16 residues in the CDR3. V lost 2 bases, J lost 8 bases, and 19 bases lay in between. Germline V gene data show CDR1 as SGHKS and CDR2 as YYEKEE (reference sequence).

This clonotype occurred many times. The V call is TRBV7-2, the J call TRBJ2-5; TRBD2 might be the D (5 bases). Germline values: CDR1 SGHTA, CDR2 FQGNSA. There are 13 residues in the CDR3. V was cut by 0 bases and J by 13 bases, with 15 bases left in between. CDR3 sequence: CASSLARGSWAYF. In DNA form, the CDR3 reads TGTGCCAGCAGCTTAGCTCGCGGGTCATGGGCGTACTTC.

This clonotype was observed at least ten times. Here the CDR3 reads CASSQLAEDRNGYTF. The DNA of the CDR3 is TGTGCCAGCAGCCAATTAGCCGAAGACAGGAATGGCTACACCTTC. This sequence joins TRBV3-1 and TRBJ1-2, with a tentative D call TRBD1 (6 bases). The V gene's germline CDR1 is LGHDT and CDR2 YNNKEL (reference sequence). The CDR3 totals 15 residues. V shed 2 bases and J shed 6 bases, with 16 bases lying between them.

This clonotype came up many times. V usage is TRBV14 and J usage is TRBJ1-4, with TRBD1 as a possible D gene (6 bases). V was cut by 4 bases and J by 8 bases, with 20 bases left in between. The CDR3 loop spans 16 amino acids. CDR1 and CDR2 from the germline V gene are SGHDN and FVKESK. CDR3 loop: CASSLIRWGRGEKLFF. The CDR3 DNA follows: TGTGCCAGCAGCCTTATCCGTTGGGGGCGAGGGGAAAAACTGTTTTTT. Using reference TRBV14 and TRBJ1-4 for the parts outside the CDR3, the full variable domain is EAGVTQFPSHSVIEKGQTVTLRCDPISGHDNLYWYRRVMGKEIKFLLHFVKESKQDESGMPNNRFLAERTGGTYSTLKVQPAELEDSGVYFCASSLIRWGRGEKLFFGSGTQLSVL.

The CDR3 DNA reads as TGTGCCAGCAGTCAGGGGATTGAAGCTTTCTTT. Translation gives CASSQGIEAFF. The chain is built from TRBV6-2 or TRBV6-3 and TRBJ1-1; a weak D match, TRBD1 (6 bases). This CDR3 contains 11 residues. Looked up from germline, CDR1 is MNHEY and CDR2 is SVGEGT. Trimming stripped 5 bases from V and 7 bases from J, with 8 bases between.

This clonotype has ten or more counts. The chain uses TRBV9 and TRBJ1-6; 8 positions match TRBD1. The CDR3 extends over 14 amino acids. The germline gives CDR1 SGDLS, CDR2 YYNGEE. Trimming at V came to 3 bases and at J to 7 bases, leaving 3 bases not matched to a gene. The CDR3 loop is CASSARDRNSPLHF. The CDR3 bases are TGTGCCAGCAGCGCCCGGGACAGGAATTCACCCCTCCACTTT.

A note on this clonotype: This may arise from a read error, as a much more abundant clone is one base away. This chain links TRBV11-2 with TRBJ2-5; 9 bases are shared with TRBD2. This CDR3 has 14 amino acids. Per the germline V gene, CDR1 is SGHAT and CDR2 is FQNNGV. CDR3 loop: CAGSARLAEETQYF. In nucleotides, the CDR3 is TGTGCCGGCAGCGCTCGACTAGCGGAAGAGACCCAGTACTTC.

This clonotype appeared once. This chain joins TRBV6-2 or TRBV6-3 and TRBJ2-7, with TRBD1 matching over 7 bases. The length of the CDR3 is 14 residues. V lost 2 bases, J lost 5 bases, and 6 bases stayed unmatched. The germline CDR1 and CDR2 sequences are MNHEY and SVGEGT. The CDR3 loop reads CASSYQGQRNEQYF. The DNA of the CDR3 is TGTGCCAGCAGTTACCAGGGACAGAGAAACGAGCAGTACTTC.

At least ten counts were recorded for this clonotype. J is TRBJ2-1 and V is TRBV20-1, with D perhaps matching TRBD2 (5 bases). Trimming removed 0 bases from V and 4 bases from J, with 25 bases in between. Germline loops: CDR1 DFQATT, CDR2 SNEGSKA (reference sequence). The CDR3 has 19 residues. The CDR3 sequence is CSARDFWEAAPLWYNEQFF. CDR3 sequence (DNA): TGCAGTGCTAGAGATTTTTGGGAAGCGGCCCCCTTATGGTACAATGAGCAGTTCTTC.